This T cell receptor beta chain was identified during a study of spatial heterogeneity in lung cancer. Study at large: The mean occurrence of each unique TCR and UMI combination in raw reads exceeded eight.

Time point reported: sample taken at primary tumor resection. This clonotype was counted at least ten times. Carried by each TCR cDNA molecule was a unique molecular identifier. One entry per CDR3 protein results from TCRdb running MiXCR on the 5' RACE reads. The sample consists of 35,000 to 45,000 distinct CDR3 sequences, 5% to 5.5% of them appearing once. This sample comprised PBMCs, obtained at surgery. The origin of this receptor is a female donor with early-stage non-small cell lung cancer.

CDR3 protein: CASSQGWYEQYF. The CDR3, as DNA: TGTGCCAGCAGCCAAGGCTGGTACGAGCAGTACTTC. The chain carries TRBV3-1 and TRBJ2-7, with no clear D. The germline V gene has CDR1 LGHDT and CDR2 YNNKEL (reference sequence). V shed 1 base and J shed 4 bases, with 5 bases lying between them. This CDR3 contains 12 residues.